This TCR beta chain is drawn from a study of OX40 agonist ivuxolimab in advanced cancers. Remarks on this clone: Its antigen remains unknown.

Data came from immunoSEQ multiplex PCR; TCRdb stores just in-frame clones and leaves some out. Here the sample spans more than 65,000 clones, roughly 84% being singletons. Study-wide findings and caveats: Doses of 0.1 to 3.0 mg/kg were accompanied by clonal expansion of CD4+ and CD8+ blood T cells by week 6.

Source: CD4+ or CD8+ T cells sorted from blood, taken in a trial of the OX40 agonist ivuxolimab. The source of this sequence is an adult with an advanced solid tumor such as melanoma, head and neck, liver or kidney cancer.

CDR3 coding DNA: TGTGCCAGCAGCCCAGCGGATGAGCAGTTCTTC. The encoded protein is CASSPADEQFF. The rearrangement uses TRBV11-2 and TRBJ2-1; TRBD2 is a possible D gene (5 bases). The CDR3 covers 11 residues. Germline lookup yields CDR1 SGHAT and CDR2 FQNNGV. Between the trimmed V and J ends, which lost 5 bases and 8 bases, there was a span of 7 bases.